These T cell receptor beta chains were read from a single sample in a study of somatic mutations in cytotoxic T cells in rheumatoid arthritis. Generated by immunoSEQ multiplex PCR, the TCRdb table keeps only in-frame clones and is missing some. Here the sample spans roughly 20,000 clones, about 85% being singletons. Sequenced input: CD8+ T cells sorted from blood. The receptor source for this set is an adult with rheumatoid arthritis. Each CDR3 is given with its conserved first and last residue. The D gene is left open where the match is weak. The size of a clone is reported for some rows only, either as once, few or many, or as a class for expanded clones.

v_gene	abundance	j_gene	d_gene	CDR3nt	CDR3aa
TRBV6-1	-	TRBJ1-1	TRBD1	TGTGCCAGCAGTGCCCAACCTGGGGGAGGCAGGGGGACTGAAGCTTTCTTT	CASSAQPGGGRGTEAFF
TRBV9	-	TRBJ2-7	TRBD1	TGTGCCAGCAGCAGGAGGGCGTGGGACAGGGACAACGAGCAGTACTTC	CASSRRAWDRDNEQYF
TRBV2	-	TRBJ2-3	-	TGTGCCAGCAGTTACCGGGACTCGTACACAGATACGCAGTATTTT	CASSYRDSYTDTQYF
TRBV5-6	once	TRBJ1-5	-	TGTGCCAGCAGCCAACGTCGGGGAGGGGTGCGTCAGCCCCAGCATTTT	CASSQRRGGVRQPQHF
TRBV7-2	few	TRBJ2-7	-	TGTGCCAGCAGCCCATCGGCCCCGGCGTGGCCGTCTGACGAGCAGTACTTC	CASSPSAPAWPSDEQYF
TRBV10-3	once	TRBJ2-7	TRBD1	TGTGCCTCTGAGGGACAGGGGACCTACGAGCAGTACTTC	CASEGQGTYEQYF
TRBV5-1	-	TRBJ2-3	-	TGCGCCAGCAGCGAGCTGGGGGGGCCCACAGATACGCAGTATTTT	CASSELGGPTDTQYF
TRBV7-9	once	TRBJ1-3	-	TGTGCCAGCAGCTCTCGACGGACTTCGGGCGGAAACACCATATATTTT	CASSSRRTSGGNTIYF
TRBV2	-	TRBJ2-3	-	TGTGCCAGCAGATACAGGCAACAGGGTATTAGCACAGATACGCAGTATTTT	CASRYRQQGISTDTQYF
TRBV30	-	TRBJ1-1	-	TGTGCCTGGGATCAAAACACTGAAGCTTTCTTT	CAWDQNTEAFF
TRBV5-5	-	TRBJ2-7	-	TGTGCCAGCAGCTTGGCCTCCGGGGTGAGCTCCTACGAGCAGTACTTC	CASSLASGVSSYEQYF
TRBV28	-	TRBJ1-1	-	TGTGCCAGCAGTTTTGACAGTATGGGCACTGAAGCTTTCTTT	CASSFDSMGTEAFF
TRBV7-8	-	TRBJ2-7	-	TGTGCCAGCACCCCAGGGTCCCTCTACGAGCAGTACTTC	CASTPGSLYEQYF
TRBV7-2	-	TRBJ2-2	TRBD2	TGTGCCAGCAGCCCCGGACTAGCGGGCGACACCGGGGAGCTGTTTTTT	CASSPGLAGDTGELFF
TRBV11-2	large	TRBJ2-4	-	TGTGCCAGCAGCTTAGATCGGCCGCTCCGGTCCAAAAACATTCAGTACTTC	CASSLDRPLRSKNIQYF
TRBV30	-	TRBJ1-4	TRBD1	TGTGCCACCAGGGGGGACCCCGGGAAACTGTTTTTT	CATRGDPGKLFF
TRBV14	once	TRBJ2-3	-	TGTGCCAGCAGCCAAGGACGGGGGTTGTTAGATACGCAGTATTTT	CASSQGRGLLDTQYF
TRBV7-9	-	TRBJ1-1	-	TGTGCCAGCAGACCAACTGGGGCGCGGGTGAACACTGAAGCTTTCTTT	CASRPTGARVNTEAFF
TRBV30	-	TRBJ1-6	-	TGTGCCTGGGATGACAGGAGCTCCTATAATTCACCCCTCCACTTT	CAWDDRSSYNSPLHF
TRBV30	-	TRBJ2-1	-	TGTGCCTGGAGTGATGGCGAACACAATGAGCAGTTCTTC	CAWSDGEHNEQFF